One and the same sample provided the 14 T cell receptor beta chains below, sequenced in a study of CD8+ T cells in alopecia areata. cDNA prepared by RNA extraction and subsequent reverse transcription served as the template for sequencing. Generated by immunoSEQ multiplex PCR, the TCRdb table keeps only in-frame clones and is missing some. This table has more than 200,000 clones, roughly two fifths appearing once. Treatment of the sample: oral pan-JAK inhibitor, 5-10 mg twice daily. Sequenced here: CD4+ T cells sorted from blood, sampled around week 36, from a patient treated with tofacitinib. The receptors were gathered from a human donor with alopecia areata.

A few counts support this clone. The J gene is TRBJ2-5, the V gene TRBV11-2, with TRBD2 as a possible D gene (5 bases). Trimming cost V 4 bases and J 2 bases, with 17 bases left between them. Germline lookup yields CDR1 SGHAT and CDR2 FQNNGV. The CDR3 covers 16 residues. The CDR3 nucleotides are TGTGCCAGCAGCTCGAACGGAGAGAGCGGACAAGAGACCCAGTACTTC. Its translation: CASSSNGESGQETQYF.

This clone has just a few counts. The J gene is TRBJ1-1, the V gene TRBV7-9; D may be TRBD1 (5 bases). The V and J ends lost 4 bases and 1 base respectively, with 7 bases between them. The CDR3 has 13 amino acids. Germline V gene lookup returns CDR1 SEHNR and CDR2 FQNEAQ (reference sequence). CDR3 region: CASSSTENTEAFF. The DNA for the CDR3 is TGTGCCAGCAGCTCGACAGAGAACACTGAAGCTTTCTTT.

V and J are TRBV6-5 and TRBJ2-1; D possibly matches TRBD1 or TRBD2 (5 bases each). The CDR3 spans 13 residues. Germline V lookup: CDR1 MNHEY, CDR2 SVGAGI. Deletions cut 7 bases from V and 7 bases from J, with 14 bases between. CDR3 residues: CASTLTGANEQFF. In nucleotides, the CDR3 is TGTGCCAGCACCTTAACCGGGGCGAATGAGCAGTTCTTC.

The V call is TRBV18, the J call TRBJ2-5; TRBD1 agrees at 7 bases. This CDR3 region has 15 residues. The germline CDR1 and CDR2 sequences are KGHSH and LQKENI. The V and J ends lost 4 bases and 2 bases, in that order; junction bases with no gene match: 7. As DNA, the CDR3 is TGTGCCAGCTCACATTCCGGGACAGAACAAGAGACCCAGTACTTC. This sequence encodes CASSHSGTEQETQYF.

The chain uses TRBV28 and TRBJ2-1; D is ambiguous. Looked up from germline, CDR1 is MDHEN and CDR2 is SYDVKM. Trimming took 3 bases from V and 4 from J, leaving 7 bases between them. The CDR3 runs to 13 residues. The CDR3 sequence: CASSFFGYNEQFF. In nucleotides, the CDR3 is TGTGCCAGCAGTTTCTTCGGATACAATGAGCAGTTCTTC.

This clone was observed a few times. This sequence joins TRBV14 and TRBJ2-2; unclear D gene. The V gene lost 8 bases and the J gene lost 7 bases, with 8 bases spanning the gap. This CDR3 spans 11 amino acids. Looked up from germline, CDR1 is SGHDN and CDR2 is FVKESK. CDR3 in amino acids: CASGLFGELFF. In DNA, the CDR3 is TGTGCCAGCGGTTTGTTCGGGGAGCTGTTTTTT.

The chain's CDR3 is CASSLGRGDYEQYF. The CDR3 nucleotides are TGTGCCAGCAGCCTCGGGCGGGGGGACTACGAGCAGTACTTC. The chain is built from TRBV14 and TRBJ2-7, with TRBD2 matching over 8 bases. V shed 4 bases and J 3 bases; nucleotides not matched to a gene: 5. Per germline, CDR1 SGHDN and CDR2 FVKESK. This CDR3 has 14 amino acids.

This clone was recorded a few times. V gene TRBV7-8 combines with J gene TRBJ2-1, with 11 bases lining up with TRBD2. The CDR3 runs to 16 residues. Trimming cost V 4 bases and J 3 bases; bases outside gene matches: 5. Germline CDR1 and CDR2: SGHVS and FQNEAQ. CDR3 residues: CASSSKLAGVYNEQFF. CDR3 bases: TGTGCCAGCAGCTCGAAACTAGCGGGGGTCTACAATGAGCAGTTCTTC.

The chain recombines TRBV4-2 with TRBJ2-7; D is possibly TRBD2 (6 bases). The CDR3 totals 13 residues. From germline, CDR1 is LGHNA and CDR2 YNFKEQ. Trimming stripped 1 base from V and 3 bases from J, with 7 bases between. The CDR3 nucleotides read TGTGCCAGCAGCCAAGGACTAGTCTACGAGCAGTACTTC. The encoded protein is CASSQGLVYEQYF.

This clone occurred a few times. The chain uses TRBV30 and TRBJ2-5; 7 positions agree with TRBD2. CDR1 is GTSNPN and CDR2 is SVGIG in the germline V gene (reference sequence). Losses at the gene ends were 5 bases for V and 1 base for J; bases not matched to a gene: 1. The CDR3 sequence is 12 residues long. CDR3: CAWSSGQETQYF. DNA for the CDR3: TGTGCCTGGTCTAGCGGCCAAGAGACCCAGTACTTC.

The chain recombines TRBV6-1 with TRBJ1-1; 7 bases are shared with TRBD1. After removal of 5 bases from V and 4 bases from J, the junction contained 10 bases not matched to a gene. From germline, CDR1 is MNHNS and CDR2 SASEGT. The CDR3 length is 15 residues. CDR3 nucleotide sequence: TGTGCCAGCAGTCAGACAGGGCCTCTGGGCACTGAAGCTTTCTTT. It encodes CASSQTGPLGTEAFF.

The genes are TRBV5-1 and TRBJ1-1, with D unclear. Germline V gene sequence: CDR1 SGHRS, CDR2 YFSETQ. Trimming cost V 4 bases and J 5 bases, with 12 bases left between them. The CDR3 consists of 13 residues. DNA of the CDR3: TGCGCCAGCAGCGCTCTTATAGGAACTGAAGCTTTCTTT. Its translation is CASSALIGTEAFF.

This clone was picked up a small number of times. The chain couples TRBV29-1 to TRBJ1-2, with D unresolved. This CDR3 is built from 13 residues. Germline CDR1 SQVTM, CDR2 ANQGSEA. V shed 7 bases and J shed 0 bases, with 12 bases lying between them. In nucleotides, the CDR3 is TGCAGCGGTGCCACAGAGGCTAACTATGGCTACACCTTC. This gives the protein CSGATEANYGYTF.

This chain uses TRBV10-3 with TRBJ2-2, with D unresolved. This CDR3 region has 14 residues. Deletions cut 3 bases from V and 2 bases from J, with 7 bases between. Looked up from germline, CDR1 is ENHRY and CDR2 is SYGVKD. CDR3 DNA sequence: TGTGCCATCAGTGAATTGGGTAACACCGGGGAGCTGTTTTTT. It translates to CAISELGNTGELFF.